The present T cell receptor (beta chain) was sequenced within a study of shared clonotypes between healthy human individuals (dated by TCRdb to the early 2020s). Broadly, across the study: A couple of women and three men aged 18 to 49 years were included in the cohort. For each donor, CD4 naive and CD4 memory were each run on three plates, CD8 naive on two plates, and CD8 memory on one plate. To estimate repertoire size and how much clonotypes are shared between individuals, the study performed deep sequencing of blood TCR repertoires from a few healthy adults. Different laboratories and diverse techniques were used to prepare libraries and sequence TCR repertoires, to increase sequencing depth and limit assay-specific biases. Each donor's leukapheresis produced roughly between about 0.8 and 10 billion PBMCs.

Here is what the overall study found, with its caveats: The small number of donors limited the genetic and exposure-history diversity represented. Only blood was sampled, and tissue TCR repertoires likely differ from those in blood. Compared with non-shared clonotypes, clonotypes shared by all four sorted-subset donors had higher generation probabilities. Incomplete sequencing was indicated by rarefaction of sorted-subset datasets, despite the large sequencing depth. Based on pairwise subsampling, the degree of clonotype sharing among donors was expected to be affected by sequencing depth. Naive subsets generally had larger estimated clonotype richness than memory subsets did. Sharing across a few donors was observed for about 5% of naive CD4, over 3% of naive CD8, over 2% of memory CD4, and over 0.3% of memory CD8 clonotypes.

For the CD8 naive samples, CD45RO-negative cells were positively selected for CCR7, yielding a CD45RA+CCR7+ population from which TemRA cells were excluded. The donors were healthy, HIV-negative adults with no recently reported acute infections or vaccinations. Every donor was a Caucasian adult residing in Nashville, Tennessee, USA. Blood was obtained by leukapheresis, after which PBMCs were separated by Ficoll-Histopaque density gradient centrifugation and cryopreserved in liquid nitrogen vapor phase. Analytical flow cytometry was used to check the purity and quantity of each magnetically sorted T cell population. From each sorted fraction, genomic DNA was isolated and quantified by UV absorbance on a Nanodrop 2000c. Counted from cysteine to phenylalanine, this CDR3 has 15 amino acids. Only the CDR3 region is kept as DNA, spanning 45 bases read in frame from base 1. CDR1 and CDR2, per the germline V gene, are SGDLS and YYNGEE. The junction shows trimming of 0 bases on V and 4 bases on J, plus 11 bases between the germline ends.

Using the deep immunoSEQ assay, multiplex PCR amplified TCR CDR3 regions from genomic DNA. Extracted genomic DNA from each cell subset was distributed evenly across all wells of several immunoSEQ 96-well plates, and each plate was treated as a replicate. For sorted subsets, roughly 200 ng of genomic DNA, equivalent to 30,000 or so T cell genomes, went into each replicate PCR. Purified libraries were measured with a Qubit 3.0 fluorometer, size-checked on a Bioanalyzer 2100, and measured again with the KAPA Library Quantification kit. Each immunoSEQ 96-well plate was sequenced on its own single-read 150-cycle Illumina NextSeq 550 flow cell. The study's processing was this. Because only junctional sequences without quality scores were contained in the immunoSEQ output, filtering matching that applied to full-length reads could not be performed. Sequences were annotated with PyIR, a Python wrapper for IgBLAST v1.9, using IMGT germline references to assign V/J genes and CDR3. Any read was removed if the V/J assignment was weak (E-value above 1e-6), the CDR3 was missing, or the read contained stop codons, out-of-frame junctions, or ambiguous translated residues. V3J clonotypes were defined as sequences sharing the same inferred V gene, J gene, and CDR3 amino acid sequence. The percentage overlap between two repertoires was calculated by dividing the number of shared unique clonotypes by the size of the smaller repertoire. Repertoire richness was assessed with RTK rarefaction, the Chao1 estimator, and Recon v2.1 estimates of unobserved clonotypes. OLGA was used to compute generation probabilities for all TCRbeta clonotypes that the gDNA method yielded from a few donors. TCRdb took this table from immuneACCESS and kept in-frame rearrangements with V and J called. Such tables lack part of the clones; where checked against another copy, unresolved V genes explain under half of the gap, and the rest is unexplained. V and J calls and clone size are copied from that table; D and trimming were computed from the DNA. This sample holds hundreds of thousands of clones; over 95% were observed only once. The ten largest clones represent 0.1% to 0.11% of the sample.

Of note for this clone: What antigen it recognizes has not been identified. Base qualities are not provided; no much larger clone lies one nucleotide away.

The sample was naive CD8+ T cells sorted from blood. The cell subset or site label for this specimen denotes: CD45RA+CCR7+. This clonotype was sampled from a woman in her 30s in good health. The V and J segments used are TRBV9 and TRBJ1-5, with the D segment identity uncertain. The CDR3 protein: CASSVGGIGNQPQHF. In nucleotide form, the sequence is TGTGCCAGCAGCGTAGGAGGGATTGGGAATCAGCCCCAGCATTTT.